This T cell receptor (beta chain) was identified in a study of radiation and T cells in renal cell carcinoma. Study outcomes and limitations: Top tumor clonotypes rose in blood 2 weeks post-radiation, then contracted.

The time point here: blood 4 weeks post-SBRT, at nephrectomy. Regarding treatment: 15 Gy SBRT to primary tumor, nephrectomy 4 weeks later. Nephrectomy followed 15 Gy stereotactic body radiation by 4 weeks. This CDR3 spans 15 amino acids. V lost 7 bases and J lost 3; bases outside the gene matches: 8. Looked up from germline, CDR1 is SGHNT and CDR2 is YYREEE (reference sequence). Assay: immunoSEQ multiplex PCR; the TCRdb copy retains only in-frame clones and omits some. The profile shows fewer than 200,000 clones, 88% of them singletons. In the case of this clone: Its target is unknown.

The sample here was blood, taken from a patient whose treatment included radiotherapy and nephrectomy. The TCR originated in a woman aged 45 to 65 with renal cell carcinoma. This chain connects TRBV5-4 to TRBJ2-3, with 10 bases identical to TRBD2. The CDR3 protein is CASAQLAGLTDTQYF. CDR3 bases: TGTGCCAGCGCTCAACTAGCGGGACTAACAGATACGCAGTATTTT.